Sequencing of this T cell receptor (beta chain) was carried out in a study of CD8+CD57+ T cells in acquired aplastic anemia. TCR beta VDJ combinations and CDR3 sequences were profiled from genomic DNA. TCRdb analysed the reads with MiXCR anew, one entry per CDR3 protein. Altogether about 150,000 distinct CDR3 sequences are present, 41% being singletons, with the ten largest covering 7.5% to 9.5%. This clonotype was recorded many times. CDR3 length: 13 residues. V was pared by 2 bases and J by 8 bases, with 12 bases between. Looked up from germline, CDR1 is SEHNR and CDR2 is FQNEAQ (reference sequence).

This sequence originates from a human donor in good health, serving as a control. The material sequenced was sorted CD4+, CD8+, or CD8+CD57+ T cells (not recorded which) from PBMCs. This sequence joins TRBV7-9 and TRBJ1-2, with D unresolved. CDR3 region: CASSLMGFEGYTF. CDR3 in DNA: TGTGCCAGCAGCTTAATGGGCTTTGAAGGCTACACCTTC.